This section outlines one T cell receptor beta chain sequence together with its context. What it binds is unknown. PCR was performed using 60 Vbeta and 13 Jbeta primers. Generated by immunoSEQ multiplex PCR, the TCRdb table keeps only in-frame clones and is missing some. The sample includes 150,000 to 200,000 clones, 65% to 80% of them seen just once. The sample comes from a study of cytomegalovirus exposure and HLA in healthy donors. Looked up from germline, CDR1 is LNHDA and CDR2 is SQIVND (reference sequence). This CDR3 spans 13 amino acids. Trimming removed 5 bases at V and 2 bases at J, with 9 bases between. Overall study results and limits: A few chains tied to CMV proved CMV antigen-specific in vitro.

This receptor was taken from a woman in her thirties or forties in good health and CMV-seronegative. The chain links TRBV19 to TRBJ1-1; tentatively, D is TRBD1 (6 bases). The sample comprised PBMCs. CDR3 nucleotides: TGTGCCAGTAGTCGACAGGAAAACACTGAAGCTTTCTTT. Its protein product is CASSRQENTEAFF.